The TCR beta chain described here comes from a study of cytomegalovirus exposure and HLA in healthy donors. Study conclusions and caveats: Over 150 TCR beta chains were listed as cytomegalovirus-associated. As confirmed in vitro, a few CMV-associated chains were specific for CMV antigens. Subsequent analysis showed first-cohort TCR clusters tending to co-occur in some 110 validation repertoires.

The CDR3 contains 15 residues. Germline lookup yields CDR1 SGHAT and CDR2 FQNNGV. V gave up 2 bases and J gave up 8 bases, with 16 bases separating them. Separate from the approximately 720-subject first cohort, the approximately 120-subject validation cohort was the one that the donors belonged to. Using immunoSEQ multiplex PCR, the repertoire was profiled, and TCRdb retains in-frame clones only, with some absent. This table has 110,000 or so clones, 88% appearing once. Concerning this clone itself: The antigen is not known.

The receptor was derived from a woman younger than 30 in good health and CMV-seronegative. Sequencing input: PBMCs. This rearrangement joins TRBV11-2 to TRBJ2-1; possibly TRBD2 for D (7 bases). The CDR3: CASSLSRGAVDEQFF. CDR3 in DNA: TGTGCCAGCAGCTTATCTCGGGGGGCCGTCGATGAGCAGTTCTTC.